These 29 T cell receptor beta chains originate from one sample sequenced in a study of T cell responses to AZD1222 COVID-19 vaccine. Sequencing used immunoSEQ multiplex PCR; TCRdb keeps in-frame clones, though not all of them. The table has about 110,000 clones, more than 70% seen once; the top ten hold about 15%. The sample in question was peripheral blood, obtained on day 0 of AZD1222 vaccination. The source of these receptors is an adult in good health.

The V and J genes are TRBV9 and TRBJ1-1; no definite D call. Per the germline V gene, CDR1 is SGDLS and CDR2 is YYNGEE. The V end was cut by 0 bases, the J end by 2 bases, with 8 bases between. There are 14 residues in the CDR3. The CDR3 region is CASSVASANTEAFF. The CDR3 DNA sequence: TGTGCCAGCAGCGTAGCATCGGCCAACACTGAAGCTTTCTTT.

For the CDR3, the DNA is TGTGCCTGGAGTGTTGGCTCTGGAAACACCATATATTTT. Its protein product is CAWSVGSGNTIYF. The genes are TRBV30 and TRBJ1-3, with D unresolved. The CDR3 sequence is 13 residues long. Trimming stripped 0 bases from V and 0 bases from J, with 3 bases between. Germline CDR1 is GTSNPN and CDR2 is SVGIG (reference sequence).

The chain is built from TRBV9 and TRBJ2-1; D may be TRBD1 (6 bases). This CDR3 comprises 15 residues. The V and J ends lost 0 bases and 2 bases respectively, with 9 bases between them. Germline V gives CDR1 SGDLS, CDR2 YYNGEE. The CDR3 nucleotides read TGTGCCAGCAGCGTAGTACAGGGCCCCTACAATGAGCAGTTCTTC. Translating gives CASSVVQGPYNEQFF.

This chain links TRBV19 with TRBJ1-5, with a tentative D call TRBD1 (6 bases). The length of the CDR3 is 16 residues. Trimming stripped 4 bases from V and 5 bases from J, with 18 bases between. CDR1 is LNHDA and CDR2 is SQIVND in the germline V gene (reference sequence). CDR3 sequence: CASSNRDTGGDQPQHF. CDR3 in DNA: TGTGCCAGTAGTAACCGGGACACCGGAGGGGATCAGCCCCAGCATTTT.

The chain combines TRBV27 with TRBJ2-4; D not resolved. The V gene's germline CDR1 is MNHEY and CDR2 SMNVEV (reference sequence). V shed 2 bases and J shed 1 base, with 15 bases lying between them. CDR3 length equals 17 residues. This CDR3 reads CASSLVTPEGAKNIQYF. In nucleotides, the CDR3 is TGTGCCAGCAGTTTAGTCACACCCGAAGGTGCCAAAAACATTCAGTACTTC.

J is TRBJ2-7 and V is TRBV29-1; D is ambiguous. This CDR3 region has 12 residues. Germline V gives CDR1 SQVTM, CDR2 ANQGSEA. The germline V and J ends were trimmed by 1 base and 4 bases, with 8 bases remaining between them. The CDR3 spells CSVEGNGYEQYF. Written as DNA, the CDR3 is TGCAGCGTTGAAGGCAATGGTTACGAGCAGTACTTC.

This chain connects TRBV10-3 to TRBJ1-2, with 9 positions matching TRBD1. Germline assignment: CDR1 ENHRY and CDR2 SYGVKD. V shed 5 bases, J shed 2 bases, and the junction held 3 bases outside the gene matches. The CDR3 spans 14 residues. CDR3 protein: CAISRDRANYGYTF. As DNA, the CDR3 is TGTGCCATCAGTAGGGACAGGGCAAACTATGGCTACACCTTC.

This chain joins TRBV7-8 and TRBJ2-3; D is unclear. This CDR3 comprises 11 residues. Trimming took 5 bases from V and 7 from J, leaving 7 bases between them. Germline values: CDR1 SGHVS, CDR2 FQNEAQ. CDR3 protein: CASSQANTQYF. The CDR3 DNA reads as TGTGCCAGCAGCCAAGCTAATACGCAGTATTTT. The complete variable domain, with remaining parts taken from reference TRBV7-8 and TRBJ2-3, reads GAGVSQSPRYKVAKRGQDVALRCDPISGHVSLFWYQQALGQGPEFLTYFQNEAQLDKSGLPSDRFFAERPEGSVSTLKIQRTQQEDSAVYLCASSQANTQYFGPGTRLTVL.

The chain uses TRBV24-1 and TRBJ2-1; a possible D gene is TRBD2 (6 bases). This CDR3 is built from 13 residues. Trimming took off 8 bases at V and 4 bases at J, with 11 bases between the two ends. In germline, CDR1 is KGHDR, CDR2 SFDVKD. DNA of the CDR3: TGTGCCACCACGGGGGATGGGTACAATGAGCAGTTCTTC. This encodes CATTGDGYNEQFF.

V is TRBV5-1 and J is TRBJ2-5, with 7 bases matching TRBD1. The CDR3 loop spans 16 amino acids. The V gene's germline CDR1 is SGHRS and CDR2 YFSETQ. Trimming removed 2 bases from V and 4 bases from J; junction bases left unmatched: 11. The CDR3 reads CASSLNGQAGGETQYF. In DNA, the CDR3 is TGCGCCAGCAGCTTAAATGGACAGGCCGGTGGAGAGACCCAGTACTTC.

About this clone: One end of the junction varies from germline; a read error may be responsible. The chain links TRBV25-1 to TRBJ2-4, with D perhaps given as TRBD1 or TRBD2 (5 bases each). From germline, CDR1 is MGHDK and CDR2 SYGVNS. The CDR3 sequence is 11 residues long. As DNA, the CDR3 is TGTGCCAGCAGGGCAACCGGGGCCGGGGACTTC. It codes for CASRATGAGDF. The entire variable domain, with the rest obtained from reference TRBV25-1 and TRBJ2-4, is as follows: EADIYQTPRYLVIGTGKKITLECSQTMGHDKMYWYQQDPGMELHLIHYSYGVNSTEKGDLSSESTVSRIRTEHFPLTLESARPSHTSQYLCASRATGAGDFGAGTRLSVL.

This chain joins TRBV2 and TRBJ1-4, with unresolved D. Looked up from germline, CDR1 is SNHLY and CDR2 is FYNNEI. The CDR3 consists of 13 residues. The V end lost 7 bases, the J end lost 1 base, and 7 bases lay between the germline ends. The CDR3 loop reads CASKRGTNEKLFF. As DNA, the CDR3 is TGTGCCAGCAAACGGGGAACTAATGAAAAACTGTTTTTT.

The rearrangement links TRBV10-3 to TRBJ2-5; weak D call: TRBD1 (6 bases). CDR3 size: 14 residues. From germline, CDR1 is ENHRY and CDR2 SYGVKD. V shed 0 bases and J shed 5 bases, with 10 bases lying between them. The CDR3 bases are TGTGCCATCAGTGAGTCTTGGGACATGGAGACCCAGTACTTC. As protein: CAISESWDMETQYF.

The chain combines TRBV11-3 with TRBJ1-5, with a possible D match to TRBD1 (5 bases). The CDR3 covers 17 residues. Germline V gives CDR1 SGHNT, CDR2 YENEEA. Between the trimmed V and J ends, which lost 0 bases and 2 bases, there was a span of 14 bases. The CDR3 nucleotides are TGTGCCAGCAGCTTAGAGGGGCGTAGGGGACGCAATCAGCCCCAGCATTTT. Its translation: CASSLEGRRGRNQPQHF.

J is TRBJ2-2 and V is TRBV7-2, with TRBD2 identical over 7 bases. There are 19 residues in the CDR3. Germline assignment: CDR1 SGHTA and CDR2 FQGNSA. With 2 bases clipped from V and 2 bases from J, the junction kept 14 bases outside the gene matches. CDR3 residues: CASSLSLRLGGLNTGELFF. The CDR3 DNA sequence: TGTGCCAGCAGCTTAAGTCTCCGCCTGGGGGGACTAAACACCGGGGAGCTGTTTTTT. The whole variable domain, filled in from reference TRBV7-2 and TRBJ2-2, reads GAGVSQSPSNKVTEKGKDVELRCDPISGHTALYWYRQSLGQGLEFLIYFQGNSAPDKSGLPSDRFSAERTGGSVSTLTIQRTQQEDSAVYLCASSLSLRLGGLNTGELFFGEGSRLTVL.

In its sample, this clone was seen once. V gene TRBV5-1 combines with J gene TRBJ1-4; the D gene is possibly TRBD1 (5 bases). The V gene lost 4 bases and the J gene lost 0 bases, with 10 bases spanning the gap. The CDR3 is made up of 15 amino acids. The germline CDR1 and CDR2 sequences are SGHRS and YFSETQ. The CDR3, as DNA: TGCGCCAGCAGCACGGGACCTTCAACTAATGAAAAACTGTTTTTT. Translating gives CASSTGPSTNEKLFF. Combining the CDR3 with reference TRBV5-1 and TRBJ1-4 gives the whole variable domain KAGVTQTPRYLIKTRGQQVTLSCSPISGHRSVSWYQQTPGQGLQFLFEYFSETQRNKGNFPGRFSGRQFSNSRSEMNVSTLELGDSALYLCASSTGPSTNEKLFFGSGTQLSVL.

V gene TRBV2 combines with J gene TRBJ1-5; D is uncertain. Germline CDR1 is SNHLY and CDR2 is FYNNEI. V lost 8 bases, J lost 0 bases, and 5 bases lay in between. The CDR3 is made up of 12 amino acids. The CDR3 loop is CASRDSNQPQHF. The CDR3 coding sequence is TGTGCCAGCCGAGATAGCAATCAGCCCCAGCATTTT.

Here the CDR3 reads CASSSPGLAGGPTDTQYF. The CDR3 region has the DNA TGTGCCAGCAGTTCCCCGGGACTAGCGGGGGGGCCCACAGATACGCAGTATTTT. The V call is TRBV27, the J call TRBJ2-3; TRBD2 agrees at 16 bases. This CDR3 has 18 residues. The J segment lost 2 bases and the V segment lost 4 bases, leaving 6 bases of the junction unmatched. CDR1 and CDR2 (germline): MNHEY, SMNVEV (reference sequence).

In DNA, the CDR3 is TGCAGCGTTGAAAAGGTGTTATCAGGGCAGTTCTTC. It is translated as CSVEKVLSGQFF. This chain joins TRBV29-1 and TRBJ2-1; D unresolved. The germline gives CDR1 SQVTM, CDR2 ANQGSEA. The CDR3 has 12 residues. V shed 2 bases and J shed 12 bases, with 14 bases lying between them.

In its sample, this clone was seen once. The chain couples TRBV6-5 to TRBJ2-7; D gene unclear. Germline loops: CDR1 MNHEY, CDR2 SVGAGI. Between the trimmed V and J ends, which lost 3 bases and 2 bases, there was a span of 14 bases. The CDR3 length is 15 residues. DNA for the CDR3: TGTGCCAGCAGTTATGGGTCAGCTTCTACCTACGAGCAGTACTTC. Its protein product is CASSYGSASTYEQYF.

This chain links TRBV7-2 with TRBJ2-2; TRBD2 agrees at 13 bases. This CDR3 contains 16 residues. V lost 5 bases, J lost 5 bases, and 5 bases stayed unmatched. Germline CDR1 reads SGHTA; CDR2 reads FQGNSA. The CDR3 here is CASSPPGLAGTGELFF. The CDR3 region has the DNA TGTGCCAGCAGCCCTCCGGGACTAGCGGGAACCGGGGAGCTGTTTTTT.

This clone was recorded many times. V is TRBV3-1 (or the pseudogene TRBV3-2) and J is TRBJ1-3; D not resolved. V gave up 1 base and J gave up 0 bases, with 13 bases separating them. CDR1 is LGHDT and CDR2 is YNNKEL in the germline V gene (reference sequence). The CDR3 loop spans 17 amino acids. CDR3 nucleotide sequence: TGTGCCAGCAGCCAAGCCCTAGGCGGGGACTCTGGAAACACCATATATTTT. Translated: CASSQALGGDSGNTIYF.

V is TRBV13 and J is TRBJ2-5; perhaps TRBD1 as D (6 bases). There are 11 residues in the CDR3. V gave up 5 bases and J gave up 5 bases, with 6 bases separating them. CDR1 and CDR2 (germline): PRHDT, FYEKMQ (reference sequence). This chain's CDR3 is CASSQGETQYF. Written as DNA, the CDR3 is TGTGCCAGCAGCCAGGGGGAGACCCAGTACTTC.

The CDR3 is CASSLIGLWSGGVRSPLHF. The CDR3 DNA sequence: TGTGCCAGCAGTTTAATTGGCCTGTGGTCAGGGGGAGTTCGGTCACCCCTCCACTTT. The chain links TRBV28 to TRBJ1-6, with 7 bases lining up with TRBD1. This CDR3 is built from 19 residues. The germline V gene has CDR1 MDHEN and CDR2 SYDVKM. With 2 bases clipped from V and 10 bases from J, the junction kept 20 bases outside the gene matches.

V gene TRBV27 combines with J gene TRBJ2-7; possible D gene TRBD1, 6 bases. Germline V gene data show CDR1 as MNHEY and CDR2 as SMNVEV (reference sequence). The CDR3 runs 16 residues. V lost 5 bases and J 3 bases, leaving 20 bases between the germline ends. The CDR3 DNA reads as TGTGCCAGCAGTCCCTCCACCGGGACACACCTCTACGAGCAGTACTTC. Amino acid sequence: CASSPSTGTHLYEQYF.

This chain's CDR3 is CASSGDRVGGGANVLTF. The CDR3 region has the DNA TGTGCCAGCAGCGGAGACAGGGTAGGTGGTGGGGCCAACGTCCTGACTTTC. The rearrangement uses TRBV5-4 and TRBJ2-6, with TRBD1 matching over 7 bases. J gave up 3 bases and V 4 bases, and 10 bases lay outside the gene matches. Germline V gene lookup returns CDR1 SGHNT and CDR2 YYREEE (reference sequence). The CDR3 runs 17 residues. Together with reference TRBV5-4 and TRBJ2-6, the CDR3 gives the full variable domain: ETGVTQSPTHLIKTRGQQVTLRCSSQSGHNTVSWYQQALGQGPQFIFQYYREEENGRGNFPPRFSGLQFPNYSSELNVNALELDDSALYLCASSGDRVGGGANVLTFGAGSRLTVL.

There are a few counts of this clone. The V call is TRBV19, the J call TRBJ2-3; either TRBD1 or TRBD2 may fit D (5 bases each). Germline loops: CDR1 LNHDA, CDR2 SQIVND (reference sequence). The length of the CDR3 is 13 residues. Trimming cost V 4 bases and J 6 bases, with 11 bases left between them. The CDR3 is CASSRGPGDTQYF. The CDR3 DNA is TGTGCCAGTAGTAGGGGACCGGGGGATACGCAGTATTTT.

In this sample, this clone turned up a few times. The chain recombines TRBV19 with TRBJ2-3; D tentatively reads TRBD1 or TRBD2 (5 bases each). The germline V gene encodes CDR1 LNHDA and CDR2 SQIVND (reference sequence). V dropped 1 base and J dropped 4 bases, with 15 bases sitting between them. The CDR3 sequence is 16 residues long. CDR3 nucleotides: TGTGCCAGTAGTATAGGGGCGGGTTGGGGCCCAGATACGCAGTATTTT. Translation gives CASSIGAGWGPDTQYF.

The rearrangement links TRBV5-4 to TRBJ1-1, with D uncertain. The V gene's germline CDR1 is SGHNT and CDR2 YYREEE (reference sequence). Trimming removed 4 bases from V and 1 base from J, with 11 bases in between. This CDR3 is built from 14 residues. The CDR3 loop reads CASSRERENTEAFF. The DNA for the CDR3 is TGTGCCAGCAGCAGGGAACGGGAGAACACTGAAGCTTTCTTT.